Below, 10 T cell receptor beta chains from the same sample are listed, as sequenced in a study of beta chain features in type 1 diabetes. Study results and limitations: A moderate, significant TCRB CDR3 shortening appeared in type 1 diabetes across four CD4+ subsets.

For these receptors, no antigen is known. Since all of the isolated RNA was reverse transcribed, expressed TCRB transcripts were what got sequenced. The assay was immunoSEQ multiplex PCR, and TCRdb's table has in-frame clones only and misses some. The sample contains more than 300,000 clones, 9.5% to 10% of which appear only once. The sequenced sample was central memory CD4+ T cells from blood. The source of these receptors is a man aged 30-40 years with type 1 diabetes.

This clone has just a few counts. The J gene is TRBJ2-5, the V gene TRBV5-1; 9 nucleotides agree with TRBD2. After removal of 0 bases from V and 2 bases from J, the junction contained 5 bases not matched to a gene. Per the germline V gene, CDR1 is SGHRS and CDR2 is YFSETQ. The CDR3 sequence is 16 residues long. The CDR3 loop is CASSLAASGTQETQYF. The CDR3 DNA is TGCGCCAGCAGCTTGGCGGCTAGCGGGACACAAGAGACCCAGTACTTC.

DNA for the CDR3: TGTGCCAGCAGTGAAGCGCCAACTCCTAGCACAGATACGCAGTATTTT. The encoded protein is CASSEAPTPSTDTQYF. V and J are TRBV6-4 and TRBJ2-3; D is uncertain. The ends were cut back, 3 bases at V and 0 bases at J, with 13 bases in the middle. Germline CDR1 is MRHNA and CDR2 is SNTAGT. The CDR3 is made up of 16 amino acids.

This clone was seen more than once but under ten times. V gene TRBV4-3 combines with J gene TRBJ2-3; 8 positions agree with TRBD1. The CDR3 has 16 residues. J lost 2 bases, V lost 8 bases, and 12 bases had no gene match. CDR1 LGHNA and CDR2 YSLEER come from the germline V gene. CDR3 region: CASGAFGQGATDTQYF. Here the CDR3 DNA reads TGCGCCAGCGGGGCTTTTGGACAGGGAGCCACAGATACGCAGTATTTT.

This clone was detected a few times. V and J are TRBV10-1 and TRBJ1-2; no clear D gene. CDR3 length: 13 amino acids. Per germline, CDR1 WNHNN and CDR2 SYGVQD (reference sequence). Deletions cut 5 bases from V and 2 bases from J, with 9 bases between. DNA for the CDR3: TGCGCCAGCAGTTTTTGGTGGAACTATGGCTACACCTTC. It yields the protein CASSFWWNYGYTF.

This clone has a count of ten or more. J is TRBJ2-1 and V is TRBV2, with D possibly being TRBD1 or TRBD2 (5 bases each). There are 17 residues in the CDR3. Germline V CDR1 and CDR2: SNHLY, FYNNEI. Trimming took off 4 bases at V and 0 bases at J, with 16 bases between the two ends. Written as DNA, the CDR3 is TGTGCCAGCAGTGGGGGCGACGGGACGGCCTCCTACAATGAGCAGTTCTTC. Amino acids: CASSGGDGTASYNEQFF.

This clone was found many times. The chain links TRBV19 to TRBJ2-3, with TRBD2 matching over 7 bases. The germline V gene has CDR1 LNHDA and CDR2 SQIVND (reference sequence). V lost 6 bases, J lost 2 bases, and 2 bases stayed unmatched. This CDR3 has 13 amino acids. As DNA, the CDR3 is TGTGCCAGTAGCCGGGGGGACACAGATACGCAGTATTTT. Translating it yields CASSRGDTDTQYF.

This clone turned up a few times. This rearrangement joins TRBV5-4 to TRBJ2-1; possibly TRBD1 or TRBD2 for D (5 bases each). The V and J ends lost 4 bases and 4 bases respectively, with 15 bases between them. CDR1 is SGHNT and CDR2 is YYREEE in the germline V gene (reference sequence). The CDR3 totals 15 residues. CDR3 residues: CASSGDSGGYNEQFF. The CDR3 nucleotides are TGTGCCAGCAGCGGAGACAGCGGTGGGTACAATGAGCAGTTCTTC.

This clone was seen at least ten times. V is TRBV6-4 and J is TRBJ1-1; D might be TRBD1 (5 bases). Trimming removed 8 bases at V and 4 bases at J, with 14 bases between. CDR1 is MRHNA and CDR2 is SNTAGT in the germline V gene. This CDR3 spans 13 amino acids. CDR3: CASRRDPTTEAFF. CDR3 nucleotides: TGTGCCAGCCGCCGGGACCCAACCACTGAAGCTTTCTTT.

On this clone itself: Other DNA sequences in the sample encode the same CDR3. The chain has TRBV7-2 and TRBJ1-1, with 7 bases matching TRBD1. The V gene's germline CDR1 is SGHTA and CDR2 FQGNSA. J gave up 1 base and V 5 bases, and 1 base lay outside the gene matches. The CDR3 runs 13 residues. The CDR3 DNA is TGTGCCAGCAGCCGGACAGGGAACACTGAAGCTTTCTTT. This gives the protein CASSRTGNTEAFF.

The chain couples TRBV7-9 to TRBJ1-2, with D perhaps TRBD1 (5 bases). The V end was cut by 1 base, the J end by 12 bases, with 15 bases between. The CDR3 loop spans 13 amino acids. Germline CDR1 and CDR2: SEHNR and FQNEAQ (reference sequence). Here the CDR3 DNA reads TGTGCCAGCAGCTTAGTGGGCCAGGGAGGGCACACCTTC. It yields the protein CASSLVGQGGHTF. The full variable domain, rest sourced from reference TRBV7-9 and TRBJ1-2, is DTGVSQNPRHKITKRGQNVTFRCDPISEHNRLYWYRQTLGQGPEFLTYFQNEAQLEKSRLLSDRFSAERPKGSFSTLEIQRTEQGDSAMYLCASSLVGQGGHTFGSGTRLTVV.